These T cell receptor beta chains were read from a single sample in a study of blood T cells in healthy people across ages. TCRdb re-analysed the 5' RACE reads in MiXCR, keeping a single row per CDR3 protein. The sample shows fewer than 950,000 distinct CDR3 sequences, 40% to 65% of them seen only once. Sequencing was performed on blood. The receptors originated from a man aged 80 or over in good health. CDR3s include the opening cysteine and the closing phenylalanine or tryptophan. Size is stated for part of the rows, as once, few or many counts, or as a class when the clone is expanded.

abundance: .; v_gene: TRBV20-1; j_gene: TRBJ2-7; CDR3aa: CSASSGTPYEQYF
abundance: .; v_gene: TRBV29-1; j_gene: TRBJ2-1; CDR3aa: CSVERTGGSYNEQFF
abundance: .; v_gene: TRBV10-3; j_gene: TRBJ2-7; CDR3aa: CAISPTSYEQYF
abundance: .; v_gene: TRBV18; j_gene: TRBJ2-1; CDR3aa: CASSRKGLAGGNEQFF
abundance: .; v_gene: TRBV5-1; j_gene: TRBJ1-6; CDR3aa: CASSLVAGSFASPLHF
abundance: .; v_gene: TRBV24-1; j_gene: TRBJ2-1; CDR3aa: CATSDPSGSHDNEQFF
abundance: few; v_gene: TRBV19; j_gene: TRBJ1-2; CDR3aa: CALVVRGHNYGYTF
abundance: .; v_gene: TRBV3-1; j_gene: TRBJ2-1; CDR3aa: CASSLPRRLAGEIVEQFF
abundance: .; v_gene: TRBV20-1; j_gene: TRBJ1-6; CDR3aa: CSARPGTVYNSPLHF
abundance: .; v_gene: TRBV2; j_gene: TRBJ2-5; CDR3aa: CASSLRDTMGETQYF
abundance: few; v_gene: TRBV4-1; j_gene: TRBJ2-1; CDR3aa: CASSQGGLAGGNEQFF
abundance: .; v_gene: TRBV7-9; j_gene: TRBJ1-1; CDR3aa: CASRPLTTAEAFF
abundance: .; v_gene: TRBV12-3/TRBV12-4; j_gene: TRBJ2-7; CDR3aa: CASSPGQKTYEQYF
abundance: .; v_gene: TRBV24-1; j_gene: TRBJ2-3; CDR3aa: CATSEPTPGTDTQYF
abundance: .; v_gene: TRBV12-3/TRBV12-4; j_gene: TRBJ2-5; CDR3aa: CASRRGGRETQYF
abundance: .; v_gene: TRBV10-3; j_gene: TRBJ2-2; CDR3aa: CATRASAPGELFF
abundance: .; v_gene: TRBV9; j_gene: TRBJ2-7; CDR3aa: CASSVGLAGGPEEQYF
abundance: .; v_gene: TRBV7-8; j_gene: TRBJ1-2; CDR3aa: CASSTLIRGADGYTF
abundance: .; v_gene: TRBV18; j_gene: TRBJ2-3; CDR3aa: CASIRPDSENTQYF
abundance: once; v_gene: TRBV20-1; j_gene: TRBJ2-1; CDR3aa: CSARDGSGTYNEQFF
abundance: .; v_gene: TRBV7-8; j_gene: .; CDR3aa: CASSLARWYEQYF
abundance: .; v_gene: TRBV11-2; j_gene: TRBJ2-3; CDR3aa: CASSSDPGRRRSTDTQYF
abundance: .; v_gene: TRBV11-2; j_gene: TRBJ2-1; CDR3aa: CASSRLVGSYNEQFF
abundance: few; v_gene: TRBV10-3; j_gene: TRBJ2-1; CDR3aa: CAIRGTGIDNEQFF
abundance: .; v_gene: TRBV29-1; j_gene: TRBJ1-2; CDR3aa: CSVEIPGGNYGYTF
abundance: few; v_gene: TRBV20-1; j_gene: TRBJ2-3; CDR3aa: CSASKGGAITDTQYF
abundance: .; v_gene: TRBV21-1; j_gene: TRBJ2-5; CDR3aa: CASSKIPGTSGRYQETQYF
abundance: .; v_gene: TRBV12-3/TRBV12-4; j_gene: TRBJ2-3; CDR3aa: CASCPRRGSTDTQYF
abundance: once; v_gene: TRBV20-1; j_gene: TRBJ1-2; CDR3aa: CSARAGDRDYYGYTF
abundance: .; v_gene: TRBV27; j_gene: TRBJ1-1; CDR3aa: CASTFRGANTEAFF
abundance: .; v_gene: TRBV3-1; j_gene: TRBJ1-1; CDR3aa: CASNSPGDGYTEAFF
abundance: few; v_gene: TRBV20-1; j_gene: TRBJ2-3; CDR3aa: CSARGGRAEDTQYF
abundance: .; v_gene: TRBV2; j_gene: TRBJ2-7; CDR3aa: CASSRLAASSYEQYF
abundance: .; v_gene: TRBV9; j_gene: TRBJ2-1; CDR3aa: CASSVDGGSYNEQFF
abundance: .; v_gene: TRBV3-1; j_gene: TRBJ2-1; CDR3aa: CASSHGGGLVSSEQFF
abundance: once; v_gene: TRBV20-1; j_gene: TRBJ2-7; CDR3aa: CSARPKGTSGSVTYEQYF
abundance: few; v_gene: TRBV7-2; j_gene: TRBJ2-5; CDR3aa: CASSLWGLKSGETQYF
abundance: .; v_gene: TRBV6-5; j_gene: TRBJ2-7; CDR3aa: CASRYGTNYEQYF
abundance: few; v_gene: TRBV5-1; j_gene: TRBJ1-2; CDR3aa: CASSLEATGNYGYTF
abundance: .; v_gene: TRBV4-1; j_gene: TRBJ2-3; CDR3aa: CASSQVQTSGWAGRYAYF
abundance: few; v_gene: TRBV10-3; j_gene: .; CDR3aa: CAIPEAGQGRDEQYF
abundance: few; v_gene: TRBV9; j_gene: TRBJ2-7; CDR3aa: CASSPPGGVGWIQYF
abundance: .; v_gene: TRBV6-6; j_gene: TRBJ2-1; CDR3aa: CASSGPNNEQFF
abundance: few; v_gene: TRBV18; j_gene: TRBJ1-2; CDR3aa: CASSPGTRNYGYTF
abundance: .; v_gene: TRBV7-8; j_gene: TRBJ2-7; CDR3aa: CASSFQLAGGGSYNEQYF
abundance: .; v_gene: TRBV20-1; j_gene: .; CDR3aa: CSARILAGGPGEQFF
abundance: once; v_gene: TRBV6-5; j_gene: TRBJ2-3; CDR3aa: CASSYRTLGRRTDTQYF
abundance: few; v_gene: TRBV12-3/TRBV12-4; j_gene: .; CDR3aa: CASSSAFSYNEQYF
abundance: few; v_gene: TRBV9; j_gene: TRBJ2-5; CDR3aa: CASSVQMAVGETQYF
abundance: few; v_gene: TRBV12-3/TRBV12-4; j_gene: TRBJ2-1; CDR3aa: CASSLGAGGDEQFF
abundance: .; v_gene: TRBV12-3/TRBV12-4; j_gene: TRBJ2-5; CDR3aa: CATRTSGRETQYF
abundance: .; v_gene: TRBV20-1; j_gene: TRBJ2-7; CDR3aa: CSAPGGVAGDEQYF